This T cell receptor (beta chain) derives from a study of blood T cell repertoires in COVID-19 (TCRdb year 2020). Turning to the overall study: Samples covering the acute and convalescent phases of COVID-19 were provided by collaborators in the United States, Italy and Spain. The material from the prospective study consisted of cDNA or gDNA derived from T cells, B-cell-depleted T cells, or PBMCs. Deeply sampled blood TCRbeta repertoires from subjects exposed to, actively infected with, or recovered from COVID-19 were included in the dataset. The repertoires were released in a freely available public database meant as a resource for research on the immune response to SARS-CoV-2. The samples were drawn from two sources: the first 160 participants of the ongoing ImmuneRACE study, and 950 to 1,500 subjects contributed by 6 global collaborators. Nearly every sample came with metadata listing a de-identified subject ID, COVID-19 status, age in years and sex. Where HLA class I and class II types were available, the types were taken from metadata supplied by the sample provider, not from assay-based typing.

For this clone: Its antigen is not yet known. The input lacks base qualities; no much larger clone sits a single base away.

The immunoSEQ Assay, a bias-controlled multiplex PCR, was used to amplify TCRbeta CDR3 regions from genomic DNA. In the source study's methods: Nucleated cell counts per sample were estimated from amplification of reference gene primers within the assay. To quantify the absolute abundance of each unique TCRbeta CDR3 rearrangement, sequence reads were collapsed and filtered. For each sample, productive Simpson clonality was calculated as the square root of Simpson's diversity index across productive rearrangements. TCRdb mirrors the immuneACCESS table, restricted to in-frame sequences. Some clones are absent from its copies; in checked studies, under half trace to an unresolved V gene, and the reason for the others is unknown. V, J and clone size derive from that table, while D and trimming were established from the DNA sequence. The sample data list tens of thousands of clones, and about nine tenths of these were observed just once. The top ten clones comprise 2% of the sample.

Whole blood was collected in K2EDTA tubes by collaborating institutions according to the institutions' own protocols. For TCRbeta analysis, collaborators shipped samples as frozen whole blood, isolated PBMCs, or DNA extracted from either of those sample types. Overall results and qualifications from the work: How much clinical and demographic metadata was included differed by source and by participant, and the metadata was provided uncurated.

Trimming removed 2 bases from V and 10 bases from J, leaving 14 bases between the germline ends. CDR1 is given as MNHEY and CDR2 as SVGAGI, both from the germline V gene. Its CDR3 holds 13 amino acids, cysteine through phenylalanine. The CDR3 DNA has 39 bases and is translated from base 1. This clonotype was sampled from a young man with acute or convalescent COVID-19. The sample was peripheral blood. The rearrangement combines TRBV6-5 with TRBJ1-1, and the D gene may be TRBD1, 6 bases matching. The nucleotides read TGTGCCAGCAGTTACCGAAGGGGGATAAGAGCTTTCTTT. The resulting protein is CASSYRRGIRAFF.